Here is one TCR beta chain with its context. The antigen it recognizes is unknown. No much larger clone is present one base from it, and per-base qualities are unavailable. The sample originates from a study of CD8 T cells in ankylosing spondylitis (dated by TCRdb to 2015 to 2018). Context from the whole study: The study profiled T cell receptor beta repertoires in healthy donors and ankylosing spondylitis patients to find disease-linked TCR variants. Peripheral blood was sampled, and synovial fluid was also collected from ankylosing spondylitis patients. The full study cohort comprised about 24 ankylosing spondylitis patients and 110 or so healthy donors.

From the cysteine up to the phenylalanine, the CDR3 has a length of 16 residues. Left in the record is the CDR3 DNA by itself, 48 bases read in frame from the first base. From the germline V gene, CDR1 is KGHSH and CDR2 is LQKENI. V was cut back by 5 bases and J by 1 base, leaving a gap of 18 bases between them. This sample was sequenced with an Illumina HiSeq 2500. Quantitative 5'-RACE with molecular barcodes was used to prepare TCR beta libraries. The authors processed their data as follows. Disease-linked TCR variants were identified with a new computational method built on a probabilistic model of VDJ rearrangement. TCRdb's own reprocessing of the public reads used fastp at Q25 and MiXCR and kept productive beta chains. A single entry per CDR3 protein holds the most common genes and DNA from its merged rows. The V and J calls follow TCRdb's processing rather than the paper's. This sample gives about 500,000 distinct CDR3 sequences in total; approximately 5.3% of them show up just once. Jointly, the top ten make up approximately 3.5% of the sample.

Here is what the overall study found, with its caveats: The disease-linked clones had a CD8+ phenotype and were found at relatively low frequencies in peripheral blood. A TCR beta motif of fewer than 10 highly homologous amino acid variants appeared characteristic of blood from ankylosing spondylitis patients. Some of the motif variants had been reported before in the synovial fluid and blood of reactive arthritis patients, a finding that suggests common disease-initiation mechanisms. The disease-linked clones were reported to be significantly enriched in matched synovial fluid samples from ankylosing spondylitis patients.

Source material: blood, either unsorted or a sorted T cell fraction (not recorded which). The chain was built from TRBV18 and TRBJ2-7; the D segment is perhaps TRBD1 or TRBD2, each sharing 5 matched bases. The source of this sequence is a male donor with ankylosing spondylitis. The CDR3 has the sequence CASSAALGRRSYEQYF. The bases read TGTGCCAGCTCAGCCGCGCTGGGACGGAGATCCTACGAGCAGTACTTC.